In this sample, the clone carrying this TCR beta chain is medium-sized. The sample belongs to a study of neurological immune-mediated disorders. TCRdb reprocessed the 5' RACE reads via MiXCR and lists one record per CDR3 protein. The table shows 20,000 to 25,000 distinct CDR3 sequences, with approximately 5.9% occurring only once. The CDR3 contains 15 residues. The V gene's germline CDR1 is SNHLY and CDR2 FYNNEI. Trimming cost V 2 bases and J 6 bases, with 16 bases left between them. The TCR comes from a young man in good health. The chain uses TRBV2 and TRBJ1-2; D might be TRBD1 (5 bases). The sample was CD8+ T cells from blood. The CDR3 reads CASSEIAAIRDGYTF. The DNA for the CDR3 is TGTGCCAGCAGTGAAATCGCGGCTATCAGGGATGGCTACACCTTC.